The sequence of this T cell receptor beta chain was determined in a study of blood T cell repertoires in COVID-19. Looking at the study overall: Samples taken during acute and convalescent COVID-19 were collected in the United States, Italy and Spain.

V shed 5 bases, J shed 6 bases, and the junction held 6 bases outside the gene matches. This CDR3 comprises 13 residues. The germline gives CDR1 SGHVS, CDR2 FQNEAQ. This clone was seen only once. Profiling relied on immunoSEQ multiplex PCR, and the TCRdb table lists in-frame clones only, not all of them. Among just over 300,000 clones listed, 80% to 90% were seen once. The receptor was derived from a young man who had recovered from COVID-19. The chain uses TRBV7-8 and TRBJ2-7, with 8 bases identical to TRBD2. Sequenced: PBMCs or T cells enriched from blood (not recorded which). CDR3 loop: CASSTGGRGEQYF. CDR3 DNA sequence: TGTGCCAGCAGCACGGGGGGGCGTGGCGAGCAGTACTTC.